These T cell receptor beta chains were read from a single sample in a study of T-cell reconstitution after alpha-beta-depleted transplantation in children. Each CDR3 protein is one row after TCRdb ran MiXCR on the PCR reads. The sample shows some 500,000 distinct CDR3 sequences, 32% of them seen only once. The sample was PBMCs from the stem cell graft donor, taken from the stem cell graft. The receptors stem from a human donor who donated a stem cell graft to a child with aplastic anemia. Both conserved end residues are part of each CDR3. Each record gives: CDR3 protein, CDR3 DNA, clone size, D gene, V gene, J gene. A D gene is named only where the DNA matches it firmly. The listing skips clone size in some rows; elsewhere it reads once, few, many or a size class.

cdr3_aa: CASSASGTWNEKLFF
cdr3_nt: TGTGCCAGCAGTGCCTCCGGGACGTGGAATGAAAAACTGTTTTTT
clone_size: many
d_call: .
v_call: TRBV7-9
j_call: TRBJ1-4

cdr3_aa: CASSLGRSEQYF
cdr3_nt: TGTGCCAGCAGCTTAGGGAGGTCGGAGCAGTACTTC
clone_size: .
d_call: .
v_call: TRBV7-2
j_call: TRBJ2-7

cdr3_aa: CASSLKDSNQPQHF
cdr3_nt: TGTGCCAGCAGTTTGAAGGATAGCAATCAGCCCCAGCATTTT
clone_size: few
d_call: .
v_call: TRBV12-3/TRBV12-4
j_call: TRBJ1-5

cdr3_aa: CASSLLGQGGSAFF
cdr3_nt: TGTGCCAGCAGTTTATTGGGACAGGGGGGATCAGCTTTCTTT
clone_size: .
d_call: TRBD1
v_call: TRBV27
j_call: TRBJ1-1

cdr3_aa: CASSIVRLATEQFF
cdr3_nt: TGTGCCAGTAGTATAGTGCGACTAGCGACCGAGCAGTTCTTC
clone_size: once
d_call: TRBD2
v_call: TRBV19
j_call: TRBJ2-1

cdr3_aa: CASSQDGAGSGANVLTF
cdr3_nt: TGCGCCAGCAGCCAAGATGGGGCAGGGTCTGGGGCCAACGTCCTGACTTTC
clone_size: few
d_call: .
v_call: TRBV4-3
j_call: TRBJ2-6

cdr3_aa: CASSIVRGEAFF
cdr3_nt: TGTGCCAGTAGTATAGTTCGGGGTGAAGCTTTCTTT
clone_size: .
d_call: .
v_call: TRBV19
j_call: TRBJ1-1

cdr3_aa: CASNPERPGNQPQHF
cdr3_nt: TGTGCCAGCAACCCCGAACGGCCGGGCAATCAGCCCCAGCATTTT
clone_size: .
d_call: .
v_call: TRBV6-2/TRBV6-3
j_call: TRBJ1-5

cdr3_aa: CASSLPGSPQRKLFF
cdr3_nt: TGTGCCAGCAGCTTACCGGGGAGTCCCCAGCGGAAACTGTTTTTT
clone_size: .
d_call: .
v_call: TRBV13
j_call: TRBJ1-4

cdr3_aa: CSVVTGFSSYNEQFF
cdr3_nt: TGCAGCGTTGTCACGGGATTTAGCTCCTACAATGAGCAGTTCTTC
clone_size: few
d_call: .
v_call: TRBV29-1
j_call: TRBJ2-1

cdr3_aa: CASSQDARVATEAFF
cdr3_nt: TGCGCCAGCAGCCAAGATGCGAGGGTGGCCACTGAAGCTTTCTTT
clone_size: few
d_call: .
v_call: TRBV4-3
j_call: TRBJ1-1

cdr3_aa: CASSPSDGYTEAFF
cdr3_nt: TGTGCCAGCAGCCCGAGTGACGGTTACACTGAAGCTTTCTTT
clone_size: .
d_call: .
v_call: TRBV7-9
j_call: TRBJ1-1

cdr3_aa: CASSQDPKWGEQFF
cdr3_nt: TGCGCCAGCAGCCAAGATCCTAAATGGGGGGAGCAGTTCTTC
clone_size: .
d_call: .
v_call: TRBV4-3
j_call: TRBJ2-1

cdr3_aa: CASSLSQGNTIYF
cdr3_nt: TGTGCCAGCAGCTTATCACAAGGAAACACCATATATTTT
clone_size: few
d_call: .
v_call: TRBV7-3
j_call: TRBJ1-3

cdr3_aa: CASKPMWRNTGELFF
cdr3_nt: TGTGCCAGTAAACCCATGTGGCGTAACACCGGGGAGCTGTTTTTT
clone_size: .
d_call: .
v_call: TRBV19
j_call: TRBJ2-2

cdr3_aa: CASSAGTGVNTEAFF
cdr3_nt: TGTGCCAGCAGCGCCGGGACAGGGGTTAACACTGAAGCTTTCTTT
clone_size: .
d_call: TRBD1
v_call: TRBV5-4
j_call: TRBJ1-1

cdr3_aa: CASSFRSGTADADYGYTF
cdr3_nt: TGTGCCAGCAGCTTTCGCTCCGGGACGGCCGATGCGGACTATGGCTACACCTTC
clone_size: few
d_call: .
v_call: TRBV5-6
j_call: TRBJ1-2

cdr3_aa: CASSFGAGGPSETQYF
cdr3_nt: TGTGCCAGCAGCTTTGGCGCGGGAGGGCCCTCCGAGACCCAGTACTTC
clone_size: .
d_call: TRBD2
v_call: TRBV7-2
j_call: TRBJ2-5

cdr3_aa: CATSDAGLAGEETQYF
cdr3_nt: TGTGCCACCAGTGATGCGGGACTAGCGGGAGAAGAGACCCAGTACTTC
clone_size: few
d_call: TRBD2
v_call: TRBV24-1
j_call: TRBJ2-5

cdr3_aa: CASSLDGRNTEAFF
cdr3_nt: TGCGCCAGCAGCTTGGACGGCAGGAACACTGAAGCTTTCTTT
clone_size: few
d_call: .
v_call: TRBV5-1
j_call: TRBJ1-1

cdr3_aa: CASSLGSGRVIEQFF
cdr3_nt: TGCGCCAGCAGCTTGGGTAGCGGGAGGGTTATTGAGCAGTTCTTC
clone_size: .
d_call: TRBD2
v_call: TRBV5-1
j_call: TRBJ2-1

cdr3_aa: CASSLARGYTDTQYF
cdr3_nt: TGTGCCAGCAGCTTAGCGCGGGGGTACACAGATACGCAGTATTTT
clone_size: .
d_call: TRBD2
v_call: TRBV7-8
j_call: TRBJ2-3

cdr3_aa: CASSAGSGNTIYF
cdr3_nt: TGTGCCAGCAGCGCTGGGTCTGGAAACACCATATATTTT
clone_size: once
d_call: .
v_call: TRBV9
j_call: TRBJ1-3

cdr3_aa: CASSLDFSAAWGEQFF
cdr3_nt: TGTGCCAGCTCCCTGGATTTCTCAGCGGCCTGGGGGGAGCAGTTCTTC
clone_size: once
d_call: .
v_call: TRBV18
j_call: TRBJ2-1

cdr3_aa: CASSPRDTGRETQYF
cdr3_nt: TGTGCCAGCAGCCCTCGGGACACGGGGCGGGAGACCCAGTACTTC
clone_size: few
d_call: .
v_call: TRBV12-3/TRBV12-4
j_call: TRBJ2-5

cdr3_aa: CASSLLRGHSVVHTEAFF
cdr3_nt: TGCGCCAGCAGCTTGCTCAGGGGGCACTCCGTGGTCCACACTGAAGCTTTCTTT
clone_size: .
d_call: TRBD1
v_call: TRBV5-1
j_call: TRBJ1-1

cdr3_aa: CASSEGSPTDTQYF
cdr3_nt: TGCGCCAGCAGTGAGGGTAGCCCAACAGATACGCAGTATTTT
clone_size: .
d_call: .
v_call: TRBV10-1
j_call: TRBJ2-3

cdr3_aa: CASSLVRGREKLFF
cdr3_nt: TGCGCCAGCAGCTTGGTACGGGGGAGGGAAAAACTGTTTTTT
clone_size: few
d_call: .
v_call: TRBV5-1
j_call: TRBJ1-4

cdr3_aa: CSAKPPGLNTEAFF
cdr3_nt: TGCAGTGCTAAACCCCCCGGGCTGAACACTGAAGCTTTCTTT
clone_size: .
d_call: .
v_call: TRBV20-1
j_call: TRBJ1-1

cdr3_aa: CASSQGVGYHTEAFF
cdr3_nt: TGTGCCAGCAGTCAAGGGGTCGGCTATCACACTGAAGCTTTCTTT
clone_size: .
d_call: .
v_call: TRBV7-2
j_call: TRBJ1-1

cdr3_aa: CASSQDSRAITDTQYF
cdr3_nt: TGCGCCAGCAGCCAAGATTCTAGGGCTATCACAGATACGCAGTATTTT
clone_size: few
d_call: .
v_call: TRBV4-3
j_call: TRBJ2-3

cdr3_aa: CASSFEDATTGVLFF
cdr3_nt: TGTGCCAGCAGCTTCGAGGACGCGACGACGGGTGTGCTGTTTTTT
clone_size: .
d_call: .
v_call: TRBV7-2
j_call: TRBJ2-2

cdr3_aa: CSADTRDRNTEAFF
cdr3_nt: TGCAGTGCTGACACACGGGACAGGAACACTGAAGCTTTCTTT
clone_size: few
d_call: TRBD1
v_call: TRBV20-1
j_call: TRBJ1-1

cdr3_aa: CASSFGTSKGADTQYF
cdr3_nt: TGTGCCAGCAGCTTCGGGACTAGCAAAGGGGCAGATACGCAGTATTTT
clone_size: few
d_call: TRBD2
v_call: TRBV7-9
j_call: TRBJ2-3

cdr3_aa: CASSPDGETQYF
cdr3_nt: TGTGCCAGCTCACCTGACGGAGAGACCCAGTACTTC
clone_size: .
d_call: .
v_call: TRBV18
j_call: TRBJ2-5

cdr3_aa: CASSLAWTPNTGELFF
cdr3_nt: TGTGCCAGCAGCTTGGCTTGGACGCCTAACACCGGGGAGCTGTTTTTT
clone_size: few
d_call: .
v_call: TRBV5-4
j_call: TRBJ2-2

cdr3_aa: CASKVERGDTEAFF
cdr3_nt: TGTGCCAGCAAGGTTGAGAGGGGGGACACTGAAGCTTTCTTT
clone_size: .
d_call: .
v_call: TRBV12-3/TRBV12-4
j_call: TRBJ1-1

cdr3_aa: CASSGYDKPTHTDTQYF
cdr3_nt: TGTGCCAGCAGTGGATACGACAAGCCCACCCACACAGATACGCAGTATTTT
clone_size: .
d_call: .
v_call: TRBV25-1
j_call: TRBJ2-3

cdr3_aa: CASSPPLGLRGYGYTF
cdr3_nt: TGTGCCAGCTCACCACCGTTGGGACTCCGGGGCTATGGCTACACCTTC
clone_size: .
d_call: .
v_call: TRBV18
j_call: TRBJ1-2

cdr3_aa: CAWNSGSGSGGGELFF
cdr3_nt: TGTGCCTGGAACTCCGGGAGCGGGAGCGGTGGCGGGGAGCTGTTTTTT
clone_size: few
d_call: TRBD2
v_call: TRBV30
j_call: TRBJ2-2

cdr3_aa: CASSLRGQGSLLGGYTF
cdr3_nt: TGTGCCAGCAGTTTAAGGGGACAGGGGTCCCTATTGGGGGGCTACACCTTC
clone_size: .
d_call: TRBD1
v_call: TRBV12-3/TRBV12-4
j_call: TRBJ1-2

cdr3_aa: CATSDRLAKNIQYF
cdr3_nt: TGTGCCACCAGTGACAGACTAGCCAAAAACATTCAGTACTTC
clone_size: .
d_call: .
v_call: TRBV24-1
j_call: TRBJ2-4

cdr3_aa: CASSRQGGYGYTF
cdr3_nt: TGTGCCAGCAGCCGACAGGGAGGCTATGGCTACACCTTC
clone_size: .
d_call: TRBD1
v_call: TRBV7-8
j_call: TRBJ1-2

cdr3_aa: CASGGTSGSTDTQYF
cdr3_nt: TGTGCCAGCGGGGGGACTAGCGGAAGCACAGATACGCAGTATTTT
clone_size: .
d_call: TRBD2
v_call: TRBV5-6
j_call: TRBJ2-3

cdr3_aa: CASSYRGLAGDEQYF
cdr3_nt: TGTGCCAGCAGTTACCGCGGACTAGCGGGAGACGAGCAGTACTTC
clone_size: .
d_call: TRBD2
v_call: TRBV6-2/TRBV6-3
j_call: TRBJ2-7

cdr3_aa: CASSDTVNTEAFF
cdr3_nt: TGCGCCAGCAGTGATACAGTGAACACTGAAGCTTTCTTT
clone_size: .
d_call: .
v_call: TRBV10-1
j_call: TRBJ1-1

cdr3_aa: CASSLGGPMGELFF
cdr3_nt: TGTGCCAGCAGTTTAGGGGGCCCTATGGGGGAGCTGTTTTTT
clone_size: once
d_call: .
v_call: TRBV12-3/TRBV12-4
j_call: TRBJ2-2